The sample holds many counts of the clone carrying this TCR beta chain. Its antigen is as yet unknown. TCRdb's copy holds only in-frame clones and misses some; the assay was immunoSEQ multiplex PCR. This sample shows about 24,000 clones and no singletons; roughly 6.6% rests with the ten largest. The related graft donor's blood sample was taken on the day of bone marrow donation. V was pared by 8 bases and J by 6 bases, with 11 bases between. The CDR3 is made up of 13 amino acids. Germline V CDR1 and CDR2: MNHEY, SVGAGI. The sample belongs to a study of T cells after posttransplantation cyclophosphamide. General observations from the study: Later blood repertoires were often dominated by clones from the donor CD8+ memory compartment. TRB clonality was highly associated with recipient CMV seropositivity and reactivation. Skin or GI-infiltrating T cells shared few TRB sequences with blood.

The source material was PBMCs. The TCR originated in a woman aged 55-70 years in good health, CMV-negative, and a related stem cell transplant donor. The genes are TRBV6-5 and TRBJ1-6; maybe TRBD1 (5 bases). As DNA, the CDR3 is TGTGCCAGCTCGGGACTGATTAATTCACCCCTCCACTTT. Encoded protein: CASSGLINSPLHF.